This TCR beta chain was identified in a study of beta chain features in type 1 diabetes. Study-level findings and limits: Among all four CD4+ subsets, Type 1 diabetes patients had TCRB CDR3s that were moderately but significantly shorter.

Trimming pared 3 bases from V and 4 bases from J, leaving 8 bases between. This CDR3 is 13 amino acids long. Per germline, CDR1 SGHTA and CDR2 FQGNSA. The sample holds many counts of this clone. Its matching antigen is unknown. Every bit of the isolated RNA underwent reverse transcription, so sequencing read expressed TCRB transcripts. Profiling relied on immunoSEQ multiplex PCR, and the TCRdb table lists in-frame clones only, not all of them. The sample comprises 95,000 to 150,000 clones, about 16% of which are singletons, and under 2.5% rests with the top ten. Source material: central memory CD4+ T cells from blood. The TCR comes from a man aged 30-40 years with type 1 diabetes. V and J are TRBV7-2 and TRBJ2-3, with no clear D. CDR3 DNA: TGTGCCAGCAGCTTCATCAAGTCAGATACGCAGTATTTT. Amino acids: CASSFIKSDTQYF.